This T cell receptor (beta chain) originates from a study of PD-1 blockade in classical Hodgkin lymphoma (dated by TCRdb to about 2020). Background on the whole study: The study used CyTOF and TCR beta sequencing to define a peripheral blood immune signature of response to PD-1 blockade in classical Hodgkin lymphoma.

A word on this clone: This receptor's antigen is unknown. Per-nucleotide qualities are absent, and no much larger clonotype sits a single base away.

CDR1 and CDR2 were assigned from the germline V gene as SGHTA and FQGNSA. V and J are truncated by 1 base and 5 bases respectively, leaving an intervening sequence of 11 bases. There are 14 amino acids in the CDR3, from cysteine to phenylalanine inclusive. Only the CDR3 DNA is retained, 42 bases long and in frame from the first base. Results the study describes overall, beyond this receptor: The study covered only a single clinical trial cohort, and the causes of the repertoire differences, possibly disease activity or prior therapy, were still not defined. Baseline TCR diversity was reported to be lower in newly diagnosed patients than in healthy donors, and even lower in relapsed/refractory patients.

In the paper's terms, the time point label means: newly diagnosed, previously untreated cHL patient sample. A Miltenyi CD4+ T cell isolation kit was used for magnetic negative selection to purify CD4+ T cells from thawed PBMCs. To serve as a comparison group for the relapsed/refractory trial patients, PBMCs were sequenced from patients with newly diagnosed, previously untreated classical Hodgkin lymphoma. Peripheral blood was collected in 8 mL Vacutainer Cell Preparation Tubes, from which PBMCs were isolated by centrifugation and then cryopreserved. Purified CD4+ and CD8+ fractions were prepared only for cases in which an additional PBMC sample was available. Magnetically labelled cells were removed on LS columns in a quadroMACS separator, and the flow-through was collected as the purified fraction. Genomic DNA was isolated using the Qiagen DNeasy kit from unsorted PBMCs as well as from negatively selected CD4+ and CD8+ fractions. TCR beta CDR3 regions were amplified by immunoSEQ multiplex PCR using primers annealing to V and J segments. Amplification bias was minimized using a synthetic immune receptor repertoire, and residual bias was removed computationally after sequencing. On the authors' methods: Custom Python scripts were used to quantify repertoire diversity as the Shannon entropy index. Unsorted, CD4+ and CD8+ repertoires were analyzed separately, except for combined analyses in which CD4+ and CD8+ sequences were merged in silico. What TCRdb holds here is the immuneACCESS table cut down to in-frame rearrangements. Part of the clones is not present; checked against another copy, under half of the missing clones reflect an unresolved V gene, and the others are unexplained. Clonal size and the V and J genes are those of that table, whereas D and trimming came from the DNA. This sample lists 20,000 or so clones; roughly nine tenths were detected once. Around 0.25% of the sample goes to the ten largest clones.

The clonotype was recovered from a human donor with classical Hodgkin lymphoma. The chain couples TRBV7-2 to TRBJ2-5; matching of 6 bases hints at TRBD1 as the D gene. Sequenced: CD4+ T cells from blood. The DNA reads TGTGCCAGCAGCTTAGTCAGGGGAAGGGAGACCCAGTACTTC. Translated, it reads CASSLVRGRETQYF.